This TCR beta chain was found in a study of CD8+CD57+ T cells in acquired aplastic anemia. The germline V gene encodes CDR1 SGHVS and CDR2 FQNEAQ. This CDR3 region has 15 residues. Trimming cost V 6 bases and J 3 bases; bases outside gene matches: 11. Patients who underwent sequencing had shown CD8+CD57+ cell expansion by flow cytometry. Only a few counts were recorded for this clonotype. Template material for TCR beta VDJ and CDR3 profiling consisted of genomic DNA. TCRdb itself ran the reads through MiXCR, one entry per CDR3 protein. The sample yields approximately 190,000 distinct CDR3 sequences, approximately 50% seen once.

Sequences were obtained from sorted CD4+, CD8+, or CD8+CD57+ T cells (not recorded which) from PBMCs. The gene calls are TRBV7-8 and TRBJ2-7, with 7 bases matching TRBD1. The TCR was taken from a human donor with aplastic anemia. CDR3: CASRSNRDSLYEQYF. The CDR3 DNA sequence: TGTGCCAGCAGGTCAAACCGGGACAGTCTCTACGAGCAGTACTTC.